This paragraph covers one T cell receptor beta chain sequence. The data were obtained in a study of technical replicates of blood from several donors. The ends lost 8 bases at V and 1 base at J; junction bases unmatched: 6. Germline assignment: CDR1 SQVTM and CDR2 ANQGSEA. CDR3 length: 14 residues. TCRdb keeps only in-frame clones here, not all; method: immunoSEQ multiplex PCR. The sample lists more than 65,000 clones, about 81% occurring once. The genes are TRBV29-1 and TRBJ2-1, with 9 bases aligning to TRBD2. Sample: PBMCs. This clonotype was obtained from a human donor in good health. Some clones in this sample may be carry-over from other donors' samples. The CDR3 sequence is CSLRTSVSYNEQFF. CDR3 sequence (DNA): TGCAGCTTGAGGACTAGCGTTTCCTACAATGAGCAGTTCTTC.